The 24 T cell receptor beta chains below were found in one sample sequenced in a study of shared clonotypes between healthy human individuals. Sequencing used immunoSEQ multiplex PCR; TCRdb keeps in-frame clones, though not all of them. The sample carries more than 550,000 clones, around 91% recorded once. The sequencing sample was made of memory CD8+ T cells from PBMCs. Documented subset: CD45RO+ cells pooled with CCR7-negative TemRA cells. These TCRs come from a man aged 18 to 35 in good health. Some clones in this sample may be carry-over from other donors' samples.

This clone occurred once. The chain combines TRBV30 with TRBJ1-6, with D maybe TRBD1 (5 bases). The germline gives CDR1 GTSNPN, CDR2 SVGIG (reference sequence). This CDR3 is built from 14 residues. Trimming stripped 2 bases from V and 13 bases from J, with 18 bases between. CDR3 loop: CAWSSWVGVDPLHF. DNA for the CDR3: TGTGCCTGGAGTTCCTGGGTAGGGGTGGACCCCCTCCACTTT.

This chain links TRBV20-1 with TRBJ2-5, with unresolved D. Near its end, the DNA agrees better with TRBJ2-7, so the J call may be wrong. Germline-derived CDR1 and CDR2 are DFQATT and SNEGSKA (reference sequence). This CDR3 has 11 residues. This CDR3 reads CSASEVYEQYF. In DNA, the CDR3 is TGCAGTGCTAGCGAGGTATACGAGCAGTACTTC.

The chain employs TRBV27 and TRBJ2-7; perhaps TRBD2 as D (5 bases). CDR3 length: 14 residues. V was cut by 6 bases and J by 1 base, with 13 bases left in between. Germline assignment: CDR1 MNHEY and CDR2 SMNVEV (reference sequence). The CDR3 bases are TGTGCCAGCAGGAGGGAAACAGCATCCTACGAGCAGTACTTC. Translated: CASRRETASYEQYF.

The chain links TRBV18 to TRBJ2-3; 7 bases line up with TRBD2. The ends lost 2 bases at V and 2 bases at J; junction bases unmatched: 7. CDR3 size: 16 residues. Germline CDR1 and CDR2: KGHSH and LQKENI. For the CDR3, the DNA is TGTGCCAGCTCACCAAGCGGGACGGAAGACACAGATACGCAGTATTTT. Amino acids: CASSPSGTEDTDTQYF.

V usage is TRBV13 and J usage is TRBJ2-3, with 7 positions matching TRBD2. CDR1 is PRHDT and CDR2 is FYEKMQ in the germline V gene (reference sequence). The CDR3 loop spans 16 amino acids. V was pared by 4 bases and J by 0 bases, with 7 bases of the junction left unmatched. The CDR3 loop reads CASSSSGGSSTDTQYF. The CDR3 DNA follows: TGTGCCAGCAGCTCCTCGGGAGGTTCTAGCACAGATACGCAGTATTTT.

The chain employs TRBV7-2 and TRBJ1-2; 7 bases are a match to TRBD1. The germline V gene has CDR1 SGHTA and CDR2 FQGNSA. This CDR3 is 18 amino acids long. J was trimmed by 3 bases and V by 5 bases; bases with no gene match: 18. For the CDR3, the DNA is TGTGCCAGCAGCCCCCCCCGAGGAGTACAGGGGAAATACTATGGCTACACCTTC. Its translation is CASSPPRGVQGKYYGYTF.

Note on this clone: The same CDR3 is also encoded by other DNA sequences in this sample. The chain joins TRBV19 to TRBJ2-1; 8 nucleotides match TRBD2. The CDR3 runs to 15 residues. Germline CDR1 and CDR2: LNHDA and SQIVND (reference sequence). Trimming removed 3 bases from V and 0 bases from J; junction bases left unmatched: 1. CDR3 DNA sequence: TGTGCCAGTAGTATCAGCGGGAGCTCCTACAATGAGCAGTTCTTC. It is translated as CASSISGSSYNEQFF.

This chain uses TRBV28 with TRBJ2-7; TRBD1 matches at 7 bases. J gave up 5 bases and V 4 bases, and 5 bases lay outside the gene matches. This CDR3 is 13 amino acids long. Germline assignment: CDR1 MDHEN and CDR2 SYDVKM. Written as DNA, the CDR3 is TGTGCCAGCAGTTACAGGGGTCTGCACGAGCAGTACTTC. It translates to CASSYRGLHEQYF.

A note on this clone: Distinct nucleotide sequences in the sample also encode this CDR3. V is TRBV27 and J is TRBJ2-7; tentative D call: TRBD1 (5 bases). The CDR3 is made up of 14 amino acids. The germline V gene has CDR1 MNHEY and CDR2 SMNVEV (reference sequence). Deletions cut 3 bases from V and 2 bases from J, with 11 bases between. The CDR3 reads CASSLGQAPYEQYF. The CDR3 coding sequence is TGTGCCAGCAGTTTGGGGCAGGCCCCCTACGAGCAGTACTTC.

The chain carries TRBV6-5 and TRBJ2-7; 10 nucleotides match TRBD2. With V trimmed by 5 bases and J by 3 bases, 7 bases remained unmatched. CDR1 and CDR2 from the germline V gene are MNHEY and SVGAGI. The CDR3 sequence is 15 residues long. For the CDR3, the DNA is TGTGCCAGCAGTCTAGAGGCTAGCGGGAGCTACGAGCAGTACTTC. Translated, it gives CASSLEASGSYEQYF.

V usage is TRBV14 and J usage is TRBJ2-7, with 10 bases that match TRBD2. Trimming took 4 bases from V and 8 from J; bases not matched to a gene: 14. CDR3 size: 16 residues. The germline CDR1 and CDR2 sequences are SGHDN and FVKESK. CDR3 DNA: TGTGCCAGCAGCCCCTTACTAGCGGGACCTCGAGGGAAGCAGTACTTC. Residues: CASSPLLAGPRGKQYF.

The rearrangement uses TRBV27 and TRBJ2-7; D possibly corresponds to TRBD2 (5 bases). There are 13 residues in the CDR3. Trimming pared 8 bases from V and 2 bases from J, leaving 13 bases between. Per the germline V gene, CDR1 is MNHEY and CDR2 is SMNVEV (reference sequence). The CDR3 DNA reads as TGTGCCAGCGGCTACGGGAATACCTACGAGCAGTACTTC. Residues: CASGYGNTYEQYF.

The genes are TRBV6-5 and TRBJ2-1; the match to TRBD2 covers 7 bases. With 6 bases clipped from V and 6 bases from J, the junction kept 11 bases outside the gene matches. Germline V gene lookup returns CDR1 MNHEY and CDR2 SVGAGI. This CDR3 is built from 15 residues. CDR3 in DNA: TGTGCCAGCAGGGTCGGGCGGGAGTCTCGCAATGAGCAGTTCTTC. It specifies CASRVGRESRNEQFF.

In its sample, this clone was seen once. V and J are TRBV2 and TRBJ1-2; TRBD1 agrees at 8 bases. The CDR3 is 15 residues long. Germline V gene lookup returns CDR1 SNHLY and CDR2 FYNNEI. V lost 7 bases and J lost 8; bases outside the gene matches: 15. In nucleotides, the CDR3 is TGTGCCAGCAATAGACTGGGACAGGCCGCCGGGGGCTACACCTTC. This translates into CASNRLGQAAGGYTF.

V is TRBV5-1 and J is TRBJ2-2; tentatively, D is TRBD1 (6 bases). Germline-derived CDR1 and CDR2 are SGHRS and YFSETQ. With 4 bases removed from V and 6 bases from J, the gap between germline ends came to 13 bases. CDR3 length: 14 residues. The CDR3 reads CASSVTGVAGELFF. In DNA, the CDR3 is TGCGCCAGCAGCGTGACAGGTGTGGCCGGGGAGCTGTTTTTT.

The CDR3 loop reads CASKSGTGRSYEQYF. DNA of the CDR3: TGTGCCAGCAAGTCCGGGACAGGGCGTTCCTACGAGCAGTACTTC. This sequence joins TRBV25-1 and TRBJ2-7; TRBD1 agrees at 9 bases. The CDR3 consists of 15 residues. J lost 1 base, V lost 7 bases, and 8 bases had no gene match. Looked up from germline, CDR1 is MGHDK and CDR2 is SYGVNS.

V and J are TRBV9 and TRBJ1-4; possible D gene TRBD1, 6 bases. This CDR3 comprises 17 residues. Germline V gives CDR1 SGDLS, CDR2 YYNGEE. The V gene lost 4 bases and the J gene lost 5 bases, with 21 bases spanning the gap. CDR3 coding DNA: TGTGCCAGCAGCCCATCCTCCACGAGGGGGGTGAATGAAAAACTGTTTTTT. It yields the protein CASSPSSTRGVNEKLFF.

The genes are TRBV10-3 and TRBJ2-2; 7 bases line up with TRBD1. Unmatched junction bases numbered 8, after V lost 6 bases and J lost 7 bases. The CDR3 extends over 14 amino acids. Germline CDR1 and CDR2: ENHRY and SYGVKD. In DNA, the CDR3 is TGTGCCATCAGACCAGGGGGTAGGAACGGGGAGCTGTTTTTT. It specifies CAIRPGGRNGELFF.

The V and J genes are TRBV28 and TRBJ2-6; no reliable D call. The CDR3 loop spans 16 amino acids. Looked up from germline, CDR1 is MDHEN and CDR2 is SYDVKM. The V and J ends lost 10 bases and 4 bases respectively, with 20 bases between them. The CDR3 region is CATQLFMGFGANVLTF. The CDR3 nucleotides are TGTGCCACCCAATTATTTATGGGGTTCGGGGCCAACGTCCTGACTTTC. Together with reference TRBV28 and TRBJ2-6, the CDR3 gives the full variable domain: DVKVTQSSRYLVKRTGEKVFLECVQDMDHENMFWYRQDPGLGLRLIYFSYDVKMKEKGDIPEGYSVSREKKERFSLILESASTNQTSMYLCATQLFMGFGANVLTFGAGSRLTVL.

The gene calls are TRBV9 and TRBJ2-7, with TRBD2 as a possible D gene (5 bases). Per the germline V gene, CDR1 is SGDLS and CDR2 is YYNGEE. V was shortened by 1 base and J by 5 bases, with 13 bases between the two germline ends. This CDR3 contains 14 residues. CDR3: CASSVLATFDEQYF. DNA for the CDR3: TGTGCCAGCAGCGTACTAGCTACGTTCGACGAGCAGTACTTC.

The CDR3 protein is CASSEQRMNTEAFF. CDR3 sequence (DNA): TGTGCCAGCAGCGAACAGAGAATGAACACTGAAGCTTTCTTT. This rearrangement joins TRBV9 to TRBJ1-1; D is unresolved. The V gene lost 3 bases and the J gene lost 0 bases, with 9 bases spanning the gap. Germline V lookup: CDR1 SGDLS, CDR2 YYNGEE. The CDR3 covers 14 residues.

This rearrangement joins TRBV28 to TRBJ2-7, with D perhaps TRBD1 (6 bases). Germline V gives CDR1 MDHEN, CDR2 SYDVKM. The V and J ends lost 3 bases and 0 bases respectively, with 24 bases between them. The CDR3 is 19 amino acids. CDR3: CASSFLMNPGHMSSYEQYF. CDR3 bases: TGTGCCAGCAGTTTCCTCATGAATCCGGGACACATGAGCTCCTACGAGCAGTACTTC. The full variable domain, with the rest looked up from reference TRBV28 and TRBJ2-7, is DVKVTQSSRYLVKRTGEKVFLECVQDMDHENMFWYRQDPGLGLRLIYFSYDVKMKEKGDIPEGYSVSREKKERFSLILESASTNQTSMYLCASSFLMNPGHMSSYEQYFGPGTRLTVT.

The chain has TRBV7-2 and TRBJ2-5; 9 bases line up with TRBD1. The CDR3 runs 15 residues. Per germline, CDR1 SGHTA and CDR2 FQGNSA. V trimming: 5 bases; J trimming: 2 bases; junction bases outside the gene matches: 6. CDR3 sequence: CASSPPDRGQETQYF. DNA of the CDR3: TGTGCCAGCAGCCCCCCGGACAGGGGACAAGAGACCCAGTACTTC.

The CDR3 bases are TGTGCCAGCAGCGTGATGTTTGGGGCCAACGTCCTGACTTTC. It codes for CASSVMFGANVLTF. The rearrangement uses TRBV9 and TRBJ2-6; D call uncertain. Trimming cost V 2 bases and J 3 bases, with 6 bases left between them. CDR3 length: 14 amino acids. CDR1 and CDR2 (germline): SGDLS, YYNGEE.